The rows below give T cell receptor beta chains drawn from one sample of a study of cytomegalovirus exposure and HLA in healthy donors. TCRdb's copy holds only in-frame clones and misses some; the assay was immunoSEQ multiplex PCR. This sample has more than 50,000 clones, with 90% to 95% found just once. The specimen was PBMCs. The source is a woman younger than 45 in good health and CMV-seronegative. Each CDR3 is given with its conserved first and last residue. A D gene is named only where the DNA matches it firmly. For some rows the clone size is stated as once, few or many, or as a class when expanded; others skip it.

TGTGCCAGTAGTAGCGGGAGTACCGGGGAGCTGTTTTTT CASSSGSTGELFF NA TRBJ2-2 TRBV19 TRBD2 13
TGTGCCAGCAACATCGGGGGACGGGGTGAAAAACTGTTTTTT CASNIGGRGEKLFF NA TRBJ1-4 TRBV19 NA 14
TGTGCCAGCAGTTTGAGAGGGAGGGGAAGTTCTGGGGCCAACGTCCTGACTTTC CASSLRGRGSSGANVLTF NA TRBJ2-6 TRBV28 TRBD2 18
TGTGCCAGCAGCGTAGGGACAGGGGAAAATGGCTACACCTTC CASSVGTGENGYTF NA TRBJ1-2 TRBV9 TRBD1 14
TGTGCCAGCAGCTTAGGAGGGGGGGTGGATGGCTACACCTTC CASSLGGGVDGYTF once TRBJ1-2 TRBV7-6 NA 14
TGTGCCTGGAGTGGGACAGGGTACGGTGAAGCTTTCTTT CAWSGTGYGEAFF NA TRBJ1-1 TRBV30 TRBD1 13
TGTGCCAGCAGTCCCTGGGACAGGATGAACACTGAAGCTTTCTTT CASSPWDRMNTEAFF NA TRBJ1-1 TRBV27 TRBD1 15
TGTGCCAGCAAAAAGCTAGTTGAATACAATGAGCAGTTCTTC CASKKLVEYNEQFF NA TRBJ2-1 TRBV27 NA 14
TGTGCCAGTAGCATCCATTCCGGCGGGAGGGCGGACAATGAGCAGTTCTTC CASSIHSGGRADNEQFF NA TRBJ2-1 TRBV19 TRBD2 17
TGTGCCAGCAGCTTGGCACGGGAGGGGACAGATACGCAGTATTTT CASSLAREGTDTQYF NA TRBJ2-3 TRBV5-4 TRBD2 15
TGTGCCAGCAGCCAAGACTACCGCACAGATACGCAGTATTTT CASSQDYRTDTQYF NA TRBJ2-3 TRBV11-3 NA 14
TGTGCCAGCTCCCCTAGGACAGGGCGTCAGCCCCAGCATTTT CASSPRTGRQPQHF NA TRBJ1-5 TRBV6-5 TRBD1 14
TGTGCCAGCAGCTCGGTGGTGCGTGTCTATGGCTACACCTTC CASSSVVRVYGYTF once TRBJ1-2 TRBV7-9 NA 14
TGTGCCAGCAGCTTAGGGACAGCGAACACTGAAGCTTTCTTT CASSLGTANTEAFF NA TRBJ1-1 TRBV7-9 NA 14
TGTGCCAGCAGTTACGTGAGGAACTATGGCTACACCTTC CASSYVRNYGYTF NA TRBJ1-2 TRBV6-5 NA 13
TGTGCCAGCAGTCTCGAGGGCGGAATGAACACTGAAGCTTTCTTT CASSLEGGMNTEAFF NA TRBJ1-1 TRBV6-1 NA 15
TGTGCCAGCAGCCCCAACCCAGGGGGCAATCAGCCCCAGCATTTT CASSPNPGGNQPQHF few TRBJ1-5 TRBV9 NA 15
TGTGCCAGCAGCCGAGATCCCACCGGGACAACTGAAGCTTTCTTT CASSRDPTGTTEAFF NA TRBJ1-1 TRBV7-2 NA 15
TGTGCCAGCAGGGTAGGGGTGTGGGAAAAACTGTTTTTT CASRVGVWEKLFF NA TRBJ1-4 TRBV28 NA 13
TGTGCCAGAAGCTCGCAACGAGACACCATATATTTT CARSSQRDTIYF NA TRBJ1-3 TRBV5-3 NA 12
TGTGCCAGCGGGGGCAACTATGGCTACACCTTC CASGGNYGYTF NA TRBJ1-2 TRBV5-4 NA 11
TGCGCCAGCAGCCAAGCATCCCTTCTCGGGGATACGCAGTATTTT CASSQASLLGDTQYF NA TRBJ2-3 TRBV4-3 NA 15
TGTGCCAGCTCACCAACAGGGTCGGATGAGCAGTTCTTC CASSPTGSDEQFF NA TRBJ2-1 TRBV18 NA 13
TGTGCCAGCAGCCCCTTAAACCCACAGTCCAACGAGCAGTACTTC CASSPLNPQSNEQYF few TRBJ2-7 TRBV28 NA 15
TGTGCCAGCAGCTTATCGGCTTTCTTT CASSLSAFF NA TRBJ1-1 TRBV7-2 NA 9
TGTGCCAGAAGCTCGACTAGCGGGAGGGCCAATGAGCAGTTCTTC CARSSTSGRANEQFF NA TRBJ2-1 TRBV5-3 TRBD2 15
TGTGCCTGGAGCAGGGGCCTTACCGCCCGGGCAACTAATGAAAAACTGTTTTTT CAWSRGLTARATNEKLFF NA TRBJ1-4 TRBV30 NA 18
TGTGCCATCAGTGGACAGGGGGCCGATGAAAAACTGTTTTTT CAISGQGADEKLFF NA TRBJ1-4 TRBV10-3 TRBD1 14
TGTGCCTGGAGTACTACGGGGACAGCCGAGACCCAGTACTTC CAWSTTGTAETQYF NA TRBJ2-5 TRBV30 TRBD1 14